This T cell receptor beta chain was documented in a study of shared clonotypes between healthy human individuals. Study-wide background: In total, the donors were a couple of women and three men aged 18 to 49.

Every subset had its genomic DNA shared out evenly among several immunoSEQ plates. Generated by immunoSEQ multiplex PCR, the TCRdb table keeps only in-frame clones and is missing some. This sample has about 230,000 clones, with about 65% found just once. Findings and limits, study-wide: Tissue TCR repertoires likely differ from these blood-only repertoires.

Donation came from healthy HIV-negative adults that had no recent acute infections or vaccinations. Regarding this clone: The antigen is not known.

The sequence came from a man aged 25-45 years in good health. The sequenced sample was memory CD4+ T cells sorted from blood. This sample's subset: CD45RA-negative fraction.

The CDR3 DNA is TGTGCCAGCAGCCCCTACACCACTACTAATGAAAAACTGTTTTTT. It is translated as CASSPYTTTNEKLFF. This sequence joins TRBV7-9 and TRBJ1-4; D gene unclear. Germline V CDR1 and CDR2: SEHNR, FQNEAQ (reference sequence). The CDR3 is 15 residues long. V lost 5 bases and J 2 bases, leaving 12 bases between the germline ends.